This T cell receptor (beta chain) stems from a study of blood T cell repertoires in COVID-19. Repertoires were generated with immunoSEQ multiplex PCR, while TCRdb's copy carries only in-frame clones and drops some. The sample shows some 360,000 clones, more than 75% of them seen only once. Between the trimmed V and J ends, which lost 5 bases and 0 bases, there was a span of 7 bases. This CDR3 has 13 residues. CDR1 is LNHDA and CDR2 is SQIVND in the germline V gene (reference sequence). Sequencing was done on a sample of peripheral blood. This chain links TRBV19 with TRBJ1-1; D is undetermined. This clonotype originated in a woman aged 55-69 years with COVID-19, enrolled during active disease. Here the CDR3 DNA reads TGTGCCAGTAGTTGGCTCCTGAACACTGAAGCTTTCTTT. It specifies CASSWLLNTEAFF.